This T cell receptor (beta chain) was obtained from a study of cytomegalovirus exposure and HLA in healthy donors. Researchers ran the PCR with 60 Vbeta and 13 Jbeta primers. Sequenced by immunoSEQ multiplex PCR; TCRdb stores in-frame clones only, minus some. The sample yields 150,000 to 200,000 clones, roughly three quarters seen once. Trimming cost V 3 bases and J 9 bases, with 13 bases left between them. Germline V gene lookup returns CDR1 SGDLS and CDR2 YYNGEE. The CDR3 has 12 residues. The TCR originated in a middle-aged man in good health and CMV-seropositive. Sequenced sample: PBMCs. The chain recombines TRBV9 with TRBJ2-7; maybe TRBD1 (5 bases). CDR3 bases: TGTGCCAGCAGCGGCAGGGCGGCGAGGCAGTACTTC. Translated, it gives CASSGRAARQYF.